The sequence of this T cell receptor (beta chain) was determined in a study of blood T cells in healthy people across ages. It was with a sample-barcoded 5' primer and a J-beta primer mix that a second PCR of roughly 7 to 12 cycles was run. Each of the cDNA molecules was tagged by a template-switch adaptor with 12 random nucleotides. Using its own MiXCR run on the 5' RACE reads, TCRdb lists one record per CDR3 protein. The data hold 800,000 or so distinct CDR3 sequences, with about half observed a single time. The CDR3 totals 13 residues. With V trimmed by 7 bases and J by 7 bases, 6 bases remained unmatched. CDR1 is ENHRY and CDR2 is SYGVKD in the germline V gene. Whole-study results and caveats: The recorded TCR beta diversity per million T cells decreased in a roughly linear manner with age.

To note about this clonotype: Its antigen remains unidentified.

Every sample had a minimum of 6.5 million PBMCs isolated. At least 5 micrograms of total RNA were extracted per sample. Sequencing used blood. The J gene is TRBJ2-1, the V gene TRBV10-3; 8 bases are shared with TRBD2. The source is an older man in good health. CDR3 DNA: TGTGCCATCACGGGGGGGCCTGAAAATGAGCAGTTCTTC. Protein sequence: CAITGGPENEQFF.